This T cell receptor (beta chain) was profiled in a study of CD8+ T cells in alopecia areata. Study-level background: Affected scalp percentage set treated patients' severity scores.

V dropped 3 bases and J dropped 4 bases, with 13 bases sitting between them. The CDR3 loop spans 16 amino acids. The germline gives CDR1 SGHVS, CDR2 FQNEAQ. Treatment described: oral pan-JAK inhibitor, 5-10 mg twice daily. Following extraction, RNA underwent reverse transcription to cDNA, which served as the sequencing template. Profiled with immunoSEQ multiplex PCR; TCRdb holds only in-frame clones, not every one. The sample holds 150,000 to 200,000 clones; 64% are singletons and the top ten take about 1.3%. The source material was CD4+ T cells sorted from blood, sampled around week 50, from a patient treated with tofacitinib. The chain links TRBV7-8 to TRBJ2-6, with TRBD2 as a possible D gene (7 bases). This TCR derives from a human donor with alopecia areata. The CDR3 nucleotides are TGTGCCAGCAGCTTTGGGGGGGCGGCAGGGGCCAACGTCCTGACTTTC. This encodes CASSFGGAAGANVLTF.